Below are 31 T cell receptor beta chains sequenced from a single sample in a study of T cell changes during pregnancy in multiple sclerosis. Profiling relied on immunoSEQ multiplex PCR, and the TCRdb table lists in-frame clones only, not all of them. In the table there are some 43,000 clones, almost 90% of which are singletons. This specimen was peripheral blood, taken in the first trimester of pregnancy. The receptors were gathered from a female donor in good health, enrolled as a control in a pregnancy study.

The chain combines TRBV30 with TRBJ2-1; 9 bases map to TRBD2. This CDR3 contains 19 residues. V shed 2 bases, J shed 0 bases, and the junction held 14 bases outside the gene matches. Germline V gene data show CDR1 as GTSNPN and CDR2 as SVGIG (reference sequence). The CDR3 region is CAWSSGRGGGFGSYNEQFF. In DNA, the CDR3 is TGTGCCTGGAGTAGCGGGCGCGGGGGGGGTTTCGGCTCCTACAATGAGCAGTTCTTC.

The chain employs TRBV19 and TRBJ2-2; D may be TRBD1 (6 bases). V lost 7 bases and J 6 bases, leaving 15 bases between the germline ends. The CDR3 extends over 14 amino acids. Germline assignment: CDR1 LNHDA and CDR2 SQIVND (reference sequence). CDR3: CASKRQVSAGELFF. The CDR3 DNA reads as TGTGCCAGTAAAAGACAGGTCTCGGCCGGGGAGCTGTTTTTT.

The chain joins TRBV5-4 to TRBJ1-1; perhaps TRBD1 as D (5 bases). This CDR3 contains 13 residues. Trimming took 2 bases from V and 6 from J, leaving 11 bases between them. Germline V gene data show CDR1 as SGHNT and CDR2 as YYREEE (reference sequence). The CDR3 region has the DNA TGTGCCAGCAGCTTCAAAGGGGCCCCTGAAGCTTTCTTT. It specifies CASSFKGAPEAFF.

The DNA for the CDR3 is TGTGCCACCAGCAGAGTCCTAGGCAGTCTCACAGATACGCAGTATTTT. It yields the protein CATSRVLGSLTDTQYF. V gene TRBV15 combines with J gene TRBJ2-3; no clear D. Germline values: CDR1 LNHNV, CDR2 YYDKDF (reference sequence). The CDR3 has 16 residues. V lost 1 base, J lost 2 bases, and 13 bases lay in between.

The rearrangement uses TRBV2 and TRBJ2-5; no clear D. With 2 bases removed from V and 7 bases from J, the gap between germline ends came to 20 bases. The germline gives CDR1 SNHLY, CDR2 FYNNEI. There are 16 residues in the CDR3. The CDR3 nucleotides read TGTGCCAGCAGTGAACCTCGGCTAGGTCGGATCGCGACCCAGTACTTC. It translates to CASSEPRLGRIATQYF. Variable domain in full (rest from reference TRBV2 and TRBJ2-5): EPEVTQTPSHQVTQMGQEVILRCVPISNHLYFYWYRQILGQKVEFLVSFYNNEISEKSEIFDDQFSVERPDGSNFTLKIRSTKLEDSAMYFCASSEPRLGRIATQYFGPGTRLLVL.

The V gene is TRBV13, the J gene TRBJ1-2, with TRBD1 as a possible D gene (5 bases). CDR1 PRHDT and CDR2 FYEKMQ come from the germline V gene (reference sequence). The V and J ends lost 2 bases and 0 bases respectively, with 7 bases between them. The CDR3 loop spans 14 amino acids. The CDR3 DNA is TGTGCCAGCAGCTTACTAGGGGCTAACTATGGCTACACCTTC. This sequence encodes CASSLLGANYGYTF.

V gene TRBV2 combines with J gene TRBJ1-3; 9 bases are shared with TRBD1. The J segment lost 0 bases and the V segment lost 7 bases, leaving 7 bases of the junction unmatched. The V gene's germline CDR1 is SNHLY and CDR2 FYNNEI. The CDR3 has 16 residues. Here the CDR3 DNA reads TGTGCCAGCACTGGACAGGGGACGAGCTCTGGAAACACCATATATTTT. Protein product: CASTGQGTSSGNTIYF.

This clone appeared a single time. The V gene is TRBV27, the J gene TRBJ2-7, with TRBD1 as a possible D gene (5 bases). The V gene's germline CDR1 is MNHEY and CDR2 SMNVEV (reference sequence). V lost 0 bases, J lost 1 base, and 13 bases lay in between. The CDR3 is 16 amino acids. In nucleotides, the CDR3 is TGTGCCAGCAGTTTATCCCCCGACAGACAGTCCTACGAGCAGTACTTC. Its protein is CASSLSPDRQSYEQYF.

The J gene is TRBJ1-2, the V gene TRBV19, with D maybe TRBD1 (5 bases). The CDR3 has 14 residues. CDR1 and CDR2 from the germline V gene are LNHDA and SQIVND (reference sequence). V was cut by 5 bases and J by 1 base, with 11 bases left in between. The CDR3 DNA sequence: TGTGCCAGTAGTGCGGGACCGGGTAACTATGGCTACACCTTC. It encodes CASSAGPGNYGYTF.

The chain couples TRBV28 to TRBJ1-3, with 7 bases identical to TRBD1. Germline CDR1 is MDHEN and CDR2 is SYDVKM. V trimming: 1 base; J trimming: 0 bases; junction bases outside the gene matches: 6. This CDR3 region has 17 residues. CDR3 residues: CASSLFFGDSSGNTIYF. The CDR3 bases are TGTGCCAGCAGTTTATTTTTCGGGGACAGCTCTGGAAACACCATATATTTT. Together with reference TRBV28 and TRBJ1-3, the CDR3 gives the full variable domain: DVKVTQSSRYLVKRTGEKVFLECVQDMDHENMFWYRQDPGLGLRLIYFSYDVKMKEKGDIPEGYSVSREKKERFSLILESASTNQTSMYLCASSLFFGDSSGNTIYFGEGSWLTVV.

This chain joins TRBV18 and TRBJ1-4; 8 bases line up with TRBD1. The trim removed 5 bases at V and 8 bases at J, leaving 7 bases unmatched. The germline V gene has CDR1 KGHSH and CDR2 LQKENI. This CDR3 has 14 residues. In DNA, the CDR3 is TGTGCCAGCTCAATAGGACAGGGTCGGGAAAAACTGTTTTTT. It translates to CASSIGQGREKLFF. Variable domain in full (rest from reference TRBV18 and TRBJ1-4): NAGVMQNPRHLVRRRGQEARLRCSPMKGHSHVYWYRQLPEEGLKFMVYLQKENIIDESGMPKERFSAEFPKEGPSILRIQQVVRGDSAAYFCASSIGQGREKLFFGSGTQLSVL.

This chain uses TRBV27 with TRBJ2-3, with a weak D call TRBD2 (6 bases). The V end was cut by 6 bases, the J end by 0 bases, with 16 bases between. Germline V lookup: CDR1 MNHEY, CDR2 SMNVEV (reference sequence). The CDR3 loop spans 16 amino acids. CDR3 sequence reads: CASSRITGTSTDTQYF. The CDR3 nucleotides read TGTGCCAGCAGCAGGATCACCGGGACTAGCACAGATACGCAGTATTTT.

The rearrangement joins TRBV30 to TRBJ2-1; 8 bases fit TRBD2. The V gene end was trimmed by 7 bases and the J gene end by 6 bases; junction bases not matched to a gene: 11. Germline-derived CDR1 and CDR2 are GTSNPN and SVGIG (reference sequence). The CDR3 is 14 residues long. The CDR3 is CASLLTGGSNEQFF. As DNA, the CDR3 is TGTGCCTCCCTACTTACGGGAGGGTCCAATGAGCAGTTCTTC.

The chain has TRBV6-6 and TRBJ1-2; D uncertain. This CDR3 is built from 11 residues. Germline V gene lookup returns CDR1 MNHNY and CDR2 SVGAGI (reference sequence). The ends were cut back, 5 bases at V and 8 bases at J, with 9 bases in the middle. This chain's CDR3 is CASSPGFGYTF. The DNA for the CDR3 is TGTGCCAGCAGTCCCGGGTTCGGCTACACCTTC.

This clone is deemed medium-sized. The chain is built from TRBV28 and TRBJ1-1; the D gene is possibly TRBD1 (5 bases). The germline V gene has CDR1 MDHEN and CDR2 SYDVKM. There are 15 residues in the CDR3. V was cut by 2 bases and J by 3 bases, with 13 bases left in between. The CDR3 protein is CASSLLQGMDTEAFF. The CDR3 nucleotides read TGTGCCAGCAGTTTACTTCAGGGAATGGACACTGAAGCTTTCTTT. The variable domain in full, with the rest retrieved from reference TRBV28 and TRBJ1-1, is DVKVTQSSRYLVKRTGEKVFLECVQDMDHENMFWYRQDPGLGLRLIYFSYDVKMKEKGDIPEGYSVSREKKERFSLILESASTNQTSMYLCASSLLQGMDTEAFFGQGTRLTVV.

The CDR3 loop is CASSPGGGEKLFF. Here the CDR3 DNA reads TGTGCCAGTAGCCCAGGGGGCGGAGAAAAACTGTTTTTT. The chain employs TRBV19 and TRBJ1-4; 8 positions agree with TRBD1. The trim removed 6 bases at V and 8 bases at J, leaving 5 bases unmatched. The CDR3 loop spans 13 amino acids. CDR1 LNHDA and CDR2 SQIVND come from the germline V gene (reference sequence).

The genes are TRBV7-9 and TRBJ2-2; D is uncertain. Deletions cut 5 bases from V and 6 bases from J, with 16 bases between. This CDR3 has 15 residues. Germline V CDR1 and CDR2: SEHNR, FQNEAQ (reference sequence). The CDR3 sequence is CASSLIYSEAGELFF. The DNA for the CDR3 is TGTGCCAGCAGCCTAATCTATTCCGAAGCCGGGGAGCTGTTTTTT.

The CDR3 here is CASSFLAGAKETQYF. The CDR3 DNA sequence: TGCGCCAGCAGCTTCCTAGCGGGGGCCAAAGAGACCCAGTACTTC. The J gene is TRBJ2-5, the V gene TRBV5-1, with 10 bases matching TRBD2. Trimming cost V 2 bases and J 3 bases; bases outside gene matches: 4. CDR1 is SGHRS, CDR2 YFSETQ, per germline. The CDR3 runs to 15 residues. Supplemented by reference TRBV5-1 and TRBJ2-5, the full variable domain reads KAGVTQTPRYLIKTRGQQVTLSCSPISGHRSVSWYQQTPGQGLQFLFEYFSETQRNKGNFPGRFSGRQFSNSRSEMNVSTLELGDSALYLCASSFLAGAKETQYFGPGTRLLVL.

The chain uses TRBV6-1 and TRBJ1-6; D might be TRBD1 (5 bases). Trimming removed 2 bases at V and 5 bases at J, with 13 bases between. Germline CDR1 reads MNHNS; CDR2 reads SASEGT. CDR3 size: 16 residues. CDR3 coding DNA: TGTGCCAGCAGTGAACAGGGAGGGGTGAATAATTCACCCCTCCACTTT. Translation gives CASSEQGGVNNSPLHF.

The rearrangement joins TRBV4-3 to TRBJ1-1; D perhaps matches TRBD1 (5 bases). The CDR3 extends over 15 amino acids. From germline, CDR1 is LGHNA and CDR2 YSLEER. Trimming took off 0 bases at V and 4 bases at J, with 12 bases between the two ends. DNA of the CDR3: TGCGCCAGCAGCCAAGAGGAAGGGGTCGGCACTGAAGCTTTCTTT. Translating gives CASSQEEGVGTEAFF.

The chain joins TRBV28 to TRBJ2-4; the D gene is possibly TRBD2 (6 bases). V shed 5 bases and J shed 5 bases, with 7 bases lying between them. The CDR3 has 12 amino acids. Germline V gene data show CDR1 as MDHEN and CDR2 as SYDVKM. CDR3 amino acids: CASSRLENIQYF. The CDR3 DNA sequence: TGTGCCAGCAGTCGACTAGAAAACATTCAGTACTTC.

The rearrangement links TRBV27 to TRBJ1-2; 9 nucleotides line up with TRBD1. Germline CDR1 is MNHEY and CDR2 is SMNVEV (reference sequence). Trimming took 3 bases from V and 8 from J; bases not matched to a gene: 4. CDR3 length: 13 amino acids. The CDR3 DNA reads as TGTGCCAGCAGTTTCCGGACAGGGGCCGGCTACACCTTC. This encodes CASSFRTGAGYTF.

The genes are TRBV10-2 and TRBJ2-3, with D maybe TRBD2 (7 bases). CDR1 is WSHSY and CDR2 is SAAADI in the germline V gene. The CDR3 runs 16 residues. V lost 4 bases, J lost 4 bases, and 18 bases lay in between. The CDR3 nucleotides read TGCGCCAGCAGTGCCTACAGGGAGGGGATAGCAGATACGCAGTATTTT. Residues: CASSAYREGIADTQYF.

V gene TRBV6-6 combines with J gene TRBJ2-5; 8 nucleotides line up with TRBD2. CDR3 size: 13 residues. Germline V gene sequence: CDR1 MNHNY, CDR2 SVGAGI (reference sequence). The V and J ends lost 6 bases and 4 bases, in that order; junction bases with no gene match: 4. This CDR3 is CASRPGGGETQYF. CDR3 coding DNA: TGTGCCAGCAGACCCGGGGGGGGAGAGACCCAGTACTTC.

This chain links TRBV19 with TRBJ2-1; D may be TRBD1 (5 bases). Germline loops: CDR1 LNHDA, CDR2 SQIVND (reference sequence). Trimming pared 3 bases from V and 9 bases from J, leaving 9 bases between. The CDR3 is made up of 12 amino acids. The CDR3 is CASSIGQGEQFF. For the CDR3, the DNA is TGTGCCAGTAGTATTGGACAAGGTGAGCAGTTCTTC.

This clone was seen a single time. V usage is TRBV18 and J usage is TRBJ1-2; TRBD1 agrees at 9 bases. The CDR3 runs 14 residues. Trimming cost V 3 bases and J 5 bases; bases outside gene matches: 4. CDR1 is KGHSH and CDR2 is LQKENI in the germline V gene. The CDR3 region has the DNA TGTGCCAGCTCACCCGGACAGGGGTGGTATGGCTACACCTTC. Protein sequence: CASSPGQGWYGYTF. Full variable domain (rest looked up from reference TRBV18 and TRBJ1-2): NAGVMQNPRHLVRRRGQEARLRCSPMKGHSHVYWYRQLPEEGLKFMVYLQKENIIDESGMPKERFSAEFPKEGPSILRIQQVVRGDSAAYFCASSPGQGWYGYTFGSGTRLTVV.

The gene calls are TRBV14 and TRBJ1-2, with 11 bases lining up with TRBD1. Germline loops: CDR1 SGHDN, CDR2 FVKESK. The CDR3 length is 19 residues. V lost 1 base to trimming and J lost 3 bases; unmatched junction nucleotides: 13. CDR3 coding DNA: TGTGCCAGCAGCCAAGGCCCCGGGACAGGGGGACCTAAAGACTATGGCTACACCTTC. Amino acid sequence: CASSQGPGTGGPKDYGYTF.

The rearrangement uses TRBV7-2 and TRBJ2-7; TRBD1 matches 7 bases. Germline V CDR1 and CDR2: SGHTA, FQGNSA. The V segment lost 2 bases and the J segment 0 bases; nucleotides outside the gene matches: 7. The CDR3 extends over 16 amino acids. The CDR3 DNA sequence: TGTGCCAGCAGCTTATCGCCGGGACAGCCCTCCTACGAGCAGTACTTC. Translating it yields CASSLSPGQPSYEQYF.

The chain uses TRBV18 and TRBJ1-1, with 8 bases identical to TRBD1. Trimming at V came to 4 bases and at J to 3 bases, leaving 4 bases not matched to a gene. The CDR3 spans 14 residues. Germline CDR1 and CDR2: KGHSH and LQKENI. The CDR3 bases are TGTGCCAGCTCACAAACAGGGGGGGACACTGAAGCTTTCTTT. Translation: CASSQTGGDTEAFF.

The gene calls are TRBV7-3 and TRBJ2-2, with 9 bases lining up with TRBD2. CDR3 length: 15 amino acids. The V gene end was trimmed by 5 bases and the J gene end by 8 bases; junction bases not matched to a gene: 9. Germline V CDR1 and CDR2: SGHTA, FQGTGA. The CDR3 region is CASSPQAGGRGELFF. CDR3 DNA sequence: TGTGCCAGCAGCCCCCAGGCGGGGGGGCGAGGGGAGCTGTTTTTT.

V gene TRBV11-1 combines with J gene TRBJ2-7; the D gene is possibly TRBD2 (6 bases). The V gene's germline CDR1 is SGHAT and CDR2 FQDESV (reference sequence). This CDR3 is built from 14 residues. V lost 2 bases to trimming and J lost 7 bases, with 15 bases between them. DNA of the CDR3: TGTGCCAGCAGCTTATCGGGTAGGGCGGGGGAGCAGTACTTC. This translates into CASSLSGRAGEQYF.